These 32 T cell receptor beta chains share one sample of origin, sequenced in a study of T cells expressing NK-cell markers. TCRdb reworked the 5' RACE reads into one entry per CDR3 protein, no DNA. This sample's clone table lists over 100,000 distinct CDR3 sequences. Sequencing was carried out using blood T cells: a sorted CD56 or NKG2C T cell subset, CD4+ or CD8+ T cells, or bulk PBMC T cells (not recorded which). These receptors were taken from a woman aged 18 to 75 in good health.

V gene TRBV27 combines with J gene TRBJ2-7; TCRdb proposes TRBD1, but this gene call is untestable without DNA. Germline values: CDR1 MNHEY, CDR2 SMNVEV (reference sequence). The CDR3 is 15 amino acids. CDR3 in amino acids: CASSLSRRGFNEQYF.

This chain uses TRBV6-1 with TRBJ1-1. Germline values: CDR1 MNHNS, CDR2 SASEGT. This CDR3 region has 14 residues. CDR3 protein: CASSQDGMNTEAFF.

The V and J genes are TRBV18 and TRBJ2-1; TCRdb reports TRBD2, a call that lacks DNA to check it against. CDR1 is KGHSH and CDR2 is LQKENI in the germline V gene. The CDR3 totals 14 residues. The chain's CDR3 is CASSLPSGPNEQFF.

The chain joins TRBV4-3 to TRBJ1-5; TCRdb picks TRBD1, but there is no DNA to check that call. The CDR3 has 17 amino acids. Germline loops: CDR1 LGHNA, CDR2 YSLEER. CDR3 sequence: CASSLVMGGTSNQPQHF.

V gene TRBV5-5 combines with J gene TRBJ1-2; TCRdb returns TRBD1, unconfirmable since there is no DNA. Germline CDR1 SGHKS, CDR2 YYEKEE (reference sequence). There are 17 residues in the CDR3. The CDR3: CASSLGPGGYTNYGYTF.

This chain uses TRBV7-9 with TRBJ2-1; TCRdb reports TRBD2, a call that lacks DNA to check it against. The CDR3 consists of 13 residues. Germline assignment: CDR1 SEHNR and CDR2 FQNEAQ (reference sequence). The CDR3 region is CASSPPSANEQFF.

V gene TRBV20-1 combines with J gene TRBJ1-1. Germline lookup yields CDR1 DFQATT and CDR2 SNEGSKA (reference sequence). CDR3 length equals 14 residues. CDR3 amino acids: CSACPSQVNTEAFF.

The chain has TRBV19 and TRBJ2-7. CDR3 size: 13 residues. From germline, CDR1 is LNHDA and CDR2 SQIVND (reference sequence). CDR3 protein: CASSIVGGYEQYF.

The chain employs TRBV7-8 and TRBJ2-3; TCRdb indicates TRBD2, and absent DNA this call remains unverified. The length of the CDR3 is 13 residues. Germline CDR1 is SGHVS and CDR2 is FQNEAQ. CDR3 in amino acids: CASSSLRVDTQYF.

This chain joins TRBV7-3 and TRBJ2-4; TCRdb's D call of TRBD1 is untestable without DNA. Germline CDR1 and CDR2: SGHTA and FQGTGA. The CDR3 has 14 residues. The CDR3 loop reads CASSAHRVRNIQYF.

The chain joins TRBV6-1 to TRBJ2-2; absent DNA, TCRdb's TRBD1 call cannot be checked. There are 16 residues in the CDR3. Germline CDR1 MNHNS, CDR2 SASEGT. The CDR3 is CASSKHRQGWNGELFF.

V usage is TRBV29-1 and J usage is TRBJ2-6. CDR1 and CDR2 from the germline V gene are SQVTM and ANQGSEA. CDR3 length equals 15 residues. The CDR3 sequence: CSVEDRGSGANVLTF.

The CDR3: CASSGRGPYTDTQYF. The chain recombines TRBV7-9 with TRBJ2-3. The length of the CDR3 is 15 residues. The germline gives CDR1 SEHNR, CDR2 FQNEAQ (reference sequence).

The J gene is TRBJ2-1, the V gene TRBV10-3; TCRdb indicates TRBD2, and absent DNA this call remains unverified. Germline V gene data show CDR1 as ENHRY and CDR2 as SYGVKD. This CDR3 is 17 amino acids long. CDR3 residues: CAISEERIAGGGNEQFF.

The genes are TRBV12-3 or TRBV12-4 and TRBJ1-1. CDR3 length: 13 amino acids. The CDR3 sequence: CASPGEGNTEAFF.

The chain uses TRBV13 and TRBJ2-3; TCRdb's D gene call, TRBD2, goes unchecked for lack of DNA. The CDR3 is 15 amino acids. In germline, CDR1 is PRHDT, CDR2 FYEKMQ (reference sequence). CDR3 amino acids: CASSSTSGSTDTQYF.

The V and J genes are TRBV13 and TRBJ2-7; TCRdb reports TRBD1, a call that lacks DNA to check it against. The CDR3 consists of 13 residues. Germline V CDR1 and CDR2: PRHDT, FYEKMQ (reference sequence). CDR3 loop: CASSGQGEYEQYF. Using reference TRBV13 and TRBJ2-7 for the parts outside the CDR3, the full variable domain is AAGVIQSPRHLIKEKRETATLKCYPIPRHDTVYWYQQGPGQDPQFLISFYEKMQSDKGSIPDRFSAQQFSDYHSELNMSSLELGDSALYFCASSGQGEYEQYFGPGTRLTVT.

V usage is TRBV19 and J usage is TRBJ2-7; the TRBD2 assignment by TCRdb is unverifiable without DNA. Germline lookup yields CDR1 LNHDA and CDR2 SQIVND (reference sequence). The CDR3 contains 14 residues. This chain's CDR3 is CASSHPTSGTEQYF.

The chain couples TRBV10-3 to TRBJ1-1; the D gene TCRdb calls, TRBD1, cannot be checked with no DNA. The CDR3 loop spans 15 amino acids. The germline CDR1 and CDR2 sequences are ENHRY and SYGVKD. Here the CDR3 reads CAISELNRVDTEAFF.

The J gene is TRBJ2-5, the V gene TRBV28; TCRdb proposes TRBD2, but this gene call is untestable without DNA. CDR3 length equals 13 residues. Germline lookup yields CDR1 MDHEN and CDR2 SYDVKM. The CDR3 sequence is CASSWRHAETQYF.

V and J are TRBV5-1 and TRBJ2-1; TCRdb lists TRBD2, though no DNA is available to test this call. Germline V gene sequence: CDR1 SGHRS, CDR2 YFSETQ. The length of the CDR3 is 23 residues. CDR3: CASSSSTGIPGLAGGSSYNEQFF.

The CDR3 spells CSAPRVSYNEQFF. The chain recombines TRBV20-1 with TRBJ2-1; the D gene TCRdb calls, TRBD2, cannot be checked with no DNA. The CDR3 spans 13 residues. Germline CDR1 reads DFQATT; CDR2 reads SNEGSKA (reference sequence).

This rearrangement joins TRBV7-2 to TRBJ2-1; the TRBD2 assignment by TCRdb is unverifiable without DNA. In germline, CDR1 is SGHTA, CDR2 FQGNSA. The CDR3 is 15 residues long. CDR3 protein: CASSLEYSGRVEQFF. The full variable domain, in which reference TRBV7-2 and TRBJ2-1 provide the parts outside the CDR3, is GAGVSQSPSNKVTEKGKDVELRCDPISGHTALYWYRQSLGQGLEFLIYFQGNSAPDKSGLPSDRFSAERTGGSVSTLTIQRTQQEDSAVYLCASSLEYSGRVEQFFGPGTRLTVL.

V is TRBV5-1 and J is TRBJ1-5; the D call of TRBD1 rests on TCRdb alone, since no DNA is present to check it. The length of the CDR3 is 15 residues. Germline loops: CDR1 SGHRS, CDR2 YFSETQ. The CDR3 spells CASSLGQGDGQPQHF.

The gene calls are TRBV5-1 and TRBJ2-1; with no DNA, the TCRdb D assignment of TRBD1 cannot be verified. The CDR3 length is 16 residues. Germline values: CDR1 SGHRS, CDR2 YFSETQ. CDR3 region: CASSVPQGNSYNEQFF.

Here the CDR3 reads CASSPNANYGYTF. V gene TRBV27 combines with J gene TRBJ1-2. This CDR3 is 13 amino acids long. In germline, CDR1 is MNHEY, CDR2 SMNVEV (reference sequence).

This chain joins TRBV29-1 and TRBJ2-1; TCRdb's D gene call, TRBD2, goes unchecked for lack of DNA. This CDR3 contains 12 residues. Germline V gene lookup returns CDR1 SQVTM and CDR2 ANQGSEA. CDR3 amino acids: CSVVAGWNEQFF.

CDR3 in amino acids: CSVEATPYEQYF. The chain has TRBV29-1 and TRBJ2-7. This CDR3 comprises 12 residues. Germline V gene lookup returns CDR1 SQVTM and CDR2 ANQGSEA.

The chain employs TRBV12-3 or TRBV12-4 and TRBJ1-2. The CDR3 loop spans 13 amino acids. This chain's CDR3 is CASSSGPSYGYTF.

The CDR3 spells CASSTGLAANEQFF. The gene calls are TRBV12-3 or TRBV12-4 and TRBJ2-1; TCRdb selects TRBD2, and the lack of DNA leaves this call unchecked. The CDR3 spans 14 residues.

The chain is built from TRBV12-5 and TRBJ2-5. Germline V gene sequence: CDR1 LGHNT, CDR2 FRNRAP. The CDR3 has 13 residues. CDR3 sequence: CASALRGKETQYF.

This CDR3 reads CASSLWLADHNEQFF. The chain carries TRBV5-1 and TRBJ2-1; there is no DNA to check the TCRdb D call of TRBD2. The germline V gene has CDR1 SGHRS and CDR2 YFSETQ. The CDR3 covers 15 residues.